This T cell receptor (beta chain) was sequenced in a study of blood T cell repertoires in COVID-19. About the study: The study drew acute and convalescent COVID-19 samples from the United States, Italy and Spain. Sample material is recorded as cDNA or gDNA derived from T cells, B-cell-depleted T cells, or PBMCs.

In the study's own analysis: Amplification with reference gene primers provided the estimates of nucleated cell counts. Using immunoSEQ multiplex PCR, the repertoire was profiled, and TCRdb retains in-frame clones only, with some absent. V, J and clone size reflect that table, while D and trimming were determined from the DNA. The top ten hold approximately 28% of the sample, which has roughly 63,000 clones, under 85% seen once. The CDR3 loop spans 15 amino acids. Germline assignment: CDR1 MNHEY and CDR2 SVGAGI. Trimming took off 10 bases at V and 5 bases at J, with 23 bases between the two ends. The V gene is TRBV6-5, the J gene TRBJ1-2; D remains ambiguous. The specimen sequenced was peripheral blood. The clonotype originates from a woman aged 80 or over with acute or convalescent COVID-19. As DNA, the CDR3 is TGTGCCACCCTTGCGGGCCAGCTTTTCGGGTATGGCTACACCTTC. Its translation: CATLAGQLFGYGYTF.